A single sample gave rise to the 5 T cell receptor beta chains below, sequenced in a study of siplizumab effects on memory and regulatory T cells. Profiling relied on immunoSEQ multiplex PCR, and the TCRdb table lists in-frame clones only, not all of them. Of some 100,000 clones listed, roughly 94% were seen once; the top ten hold about 1.4%. Sequenced sample: non-Treg CD4+ T cells sorted from blood. These receptors came from a human donor in good health.

The chain has TRBV6-5 and TRBJ2-5, with TRBD2 matching 7 bases. The CDR3 is 14 amino acids. The germline CDR1 and CDR2 sequences are MNHEY and SVGAGI. Trimming at V came to 8 bases and at J to 5 bases, leaving 11 bases not matched to a gene. The DNA of the CDR3 is TGTGCCAGCCGCCCTTGGGGGGAGGGGGAGACCCAGTACTTC. This gives the protein CASRPWGEGETQYF.

The J gene is TRBJ1-2, the V gene TRBV4-1, with 7 nucleotides matching TRBD1. With V trimmed by 4 bases and J by 6 bases, 2 bases remained unmatched. The CDR3 is 12 amino acids. The germline V gene encodes CDR1 MGHRA and CDR2 YSYEKL. CDR3 in DNA: TGCGCCAGCAGCCGGGGGACAGATGGCTACACCTTC. Protein product: CASSRGTDGYTF.

Regarding this clone: The sample carries other DNA sequences with the same CDR3. This sequence joins TRBV29-1 and TRBJ2-5, with a possible D match to TRBD2 (7 bases). The CDR3 runs to 14 residues. The ends were cut back, 1 base at V and 5 bases at J, with 14 bases in the middle. In germline, CDR1 is SQVTM, CDR2 ANQGSEA. The DNA for the CDR3 is TGCAGCGTTGAAGGGGGGGGGCTAGGGGAGACCCAGTACTTC. Residues: CSVEGGGLGETQYF. The complete variable domain, with remaining parts taken from reference TRBV29-1 and TRBJ2-5, reads SAVISQKPSRDICQRGTSLTIQCQVDSQVTMMFWYRQQPGQSLTLIATANQGSEATYESGFVIDKFPISRPNLTFSTLTVSNMSPEDSSIYLCSVEGGGLGETQYFGPGTRLLVL.

The chain has TRBV7-2 and TRBJ2-3, with 13 bases aligning to TRBD2. V dropped 5 bases and J dropped 7; count of bases not matched to a gene: 12. CDR1 SGHTA and CDR2 FQGNSA come from the germline V gene. The CDR3 sequence is 17 residues long. The CDR3 nucleotides are TGTGCCAGCAGCCGTTCCGGACTAGCGGGAGTATTAAATACGCAGTATTTT. Translation: CASSRSGLAGVLNTQYF.

To note about this clone: At one end the junction does not follow the germline gene, possibly because of a read error. J is TRBJ1-5 and V is TRBV15; weak D call: TRBD1 (6 bases). Germline values: CDR1 LNHNV, CDR2 YYDKDF (reference sequence). CDR3 length: 15 residues. CDR3 loop: CATSRSPTGNRPQHF. CDR3 nucleotides: TGTGCCACCAGCAGATCCCCCACAGGGAATCGGCCCCAGCATTTT.